The text below deals with one T cell receptor beta chain. The participants were between about 18 and 95 years old and came from roughly 25 US areas. These data belong to a study of blood T cell repertoires in COVID-19. Background on the study: From T cells, B-cell-depleted T cells, or PBMCs came the material, which was cDNA or gDNA.

Clones were sequenced by immunoSEQ multiplex PCR, and TCRdb holds only the in-frame ones, with some missing. Of 350,000 or so clones listed, 92% were seen once; the top ten hold around 18%. The CDR3 covers 15 residues. V lost 4 bases to trimming and J lost 6 bases; unmatched junction nucleotides: 10. Germline V gene data show CDR1 as SEHNR and CDR2 as FQNEAQ (reference sequence). The receptor's source is a woman aged 25 to 45 who had recovered from COVID-19. The chain combines TRBV7-9 with TRBJ2-3; 7 bases agree with TRBD2. The sample comprised PBMCs or T cells enriched from blood (not recorded which). As DNA, the CDR3 is TGTGCCAGCAGCTCCCCCGGACTGGGGGGGGATACGCAGTATTTT. It translates to CASSSPGLGGDTQYF.